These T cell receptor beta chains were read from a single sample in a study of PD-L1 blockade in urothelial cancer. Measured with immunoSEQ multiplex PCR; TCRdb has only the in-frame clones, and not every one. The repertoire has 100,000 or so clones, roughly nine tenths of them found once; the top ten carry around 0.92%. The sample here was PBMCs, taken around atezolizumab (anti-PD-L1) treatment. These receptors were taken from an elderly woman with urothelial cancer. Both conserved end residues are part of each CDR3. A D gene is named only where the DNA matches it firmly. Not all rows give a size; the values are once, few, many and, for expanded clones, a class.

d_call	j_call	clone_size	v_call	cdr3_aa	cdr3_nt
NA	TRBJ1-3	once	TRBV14	CASSQWGRGNTIYF	TGTGCCAGCAGCCAATGGGGGCGCGGAAACACCATATATTTT
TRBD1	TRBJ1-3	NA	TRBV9	CASSPKTGMNTIYF	TGTGCCAGCAGCCCCAAGACAGGGATGAACACCATATATTTT
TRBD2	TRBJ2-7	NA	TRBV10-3	CAISEQLAGGGEQYF	TGTGCCATCAGTGAGCAGCTAGCGGGAGGAGGCGAGCAGTACTTC
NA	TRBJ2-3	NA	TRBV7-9	CASSRDRSTDTQYF	TGTGCCAGCAGCCGTGACAGGAGCACAGATACGCAGTATTTT
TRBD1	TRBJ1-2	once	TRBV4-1	CASSQTQGALSGYTF	TGCGCCAGCAGCCAAACCCAGGGGGCGCTTTCTGGCTACACCTTC
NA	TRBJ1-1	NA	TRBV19	CASSDSEAFF	TGTGCCAGTAGTGACTCTGAAGCTTTCTTT
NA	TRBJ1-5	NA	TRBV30	CAWSRGLDQPQHF	TGTGCCTGGAGTCGGGGGTTGGACCAGCCCCAGCATTTT
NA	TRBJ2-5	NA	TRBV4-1	CASSQDTGVGETQYF	TGCGCCAGCAGCCAAGATACTGGAGTTGGGGAGACCCAGTACTTC
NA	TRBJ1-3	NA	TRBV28	CASSLRGGYGNTIYF	TGTGCCAGCAGTCTACGAGGGGGTTATGGAAACACCATATATTTT
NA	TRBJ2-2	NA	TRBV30	CAWSKTANTGELFF	TGTGCCTGGAGTAAGACTGCGAACACCGGGGAGCTGTTTTTT
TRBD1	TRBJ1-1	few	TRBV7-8	CASSKDRGRTEAFF	TGTGCCAGCAGCAAGGACAGGGGGCGCACTGAAGCTTTCTTT
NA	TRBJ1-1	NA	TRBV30	CAWTRPGNALAEAFF	TGTGCCTGGACCAGGCCGGGGAACGCGCTCGCTGAAGCTTTCTTT
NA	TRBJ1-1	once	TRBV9	CASSVTPGGTEAFF	TGTGCCAGCAGCGTAACGCCGGGTGGCACTGAAGCTTTCTTT
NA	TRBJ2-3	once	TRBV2	CASRRDGNTDTQYF	TGTGCCAGCAGGCGCGACGGGAACACAGATACGCAGTATTTT
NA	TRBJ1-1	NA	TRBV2	CASTPNSGGTEAFF	TGTGCCAGCACCCCCAATTCGGGGGGGACTGAAGCTTTCTTT
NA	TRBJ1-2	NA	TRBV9	CASRPTGGNYGYTF	TGTGCCAGCAGACCCACCGGGGGAAACTATGGCTACACCTTC
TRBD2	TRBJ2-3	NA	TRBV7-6	CASSFRARSSSGRDRTDTQYF	TGTGCCAGCAGCTTTAGGGCTAGATCTTCTAGCGGGAGGGATAGAACAGATACGCAGTATTTT
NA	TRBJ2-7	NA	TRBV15	CATSRGPGLEQYF	TGTGCCACCAGCAGAGGTCCAGGGCTTGAGCAGTACTTC
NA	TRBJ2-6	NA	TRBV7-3	CASSQGRALYGANVLTF	TGTGCCAGCAGCCAGGGCAGGGCCCTCTACGGGGCCAACGTCCTGACTTTC